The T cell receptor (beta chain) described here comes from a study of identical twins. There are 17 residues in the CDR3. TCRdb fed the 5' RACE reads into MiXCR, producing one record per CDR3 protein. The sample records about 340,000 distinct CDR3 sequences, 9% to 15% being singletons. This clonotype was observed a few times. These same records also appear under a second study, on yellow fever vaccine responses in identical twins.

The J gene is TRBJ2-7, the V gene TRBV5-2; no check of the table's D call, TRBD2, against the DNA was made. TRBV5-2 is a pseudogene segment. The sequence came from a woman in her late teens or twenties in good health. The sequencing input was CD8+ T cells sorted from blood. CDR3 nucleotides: TGTGCCAGCAACTCTTTGGGACTAGCGGCCAACTCCTACGAGCAGTACTTC. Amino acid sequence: CASNSLGLAANSYEQYF.